The next 15 T cell receptor beta chains were all read from a single sample in a study of T cells after yellow fever vaccination. Via MiXCR, TCRdb re-called the 5' RACE reads, giving one row per CDR3 protein. This sample yields about 45,000 distinct CDR3 sequences, of which approximately 6.3% are seen a single time; 15% belongs to the top ten. Here the sequenced sample was CD8+ T cells not binding an NS4B(214-222) dextramer, sorted from PBMCs, taken 45 days after the yellow fever booster vaccination. Receptor source: a man between 25 and 39 years old who received the YFV17D yellow fever vaccine.

This clonotype was detected many times. The chain uses TRBV13 and TRBJ2-2; no clear D gene. The CDR3 runs 16 residues. Germline CDR1 reads PRHDT; CDR2 reads FYEKMQ (reference sequence). V dropped 0 bases and J dropped 4 bases, with 12 bases sitting between them. The CDR3 region has the DNA TGTGCCAGCAGCTTAGGCGGCAGCTCGCGCACCGGGGAGCTGTTTTTT. Protein: CASSLGGSSRTGELFF.

This clonotype was observed many times. The chain links TRBV3-1 to TRBJ2-1; D assignment may be TRBD1 or TRBD2 (5 bases each). Per the germline V gene, CDR1 is LGHDT and CDR2 is YNNKEL (reference sequence). The CDR3 loop spans 16 amino acids. Trimming cost V 4 bases and J 1 base, with 14 bases left between them. Here the CDR3 reads CASSLTGTGSYNEQFF. DNA of the CDR3: TGTGCCAGCAGCCTCACCGGGACCGGATCCTACAATGAGCAGTTCTTC.

This clonotype appeared many times. The chain has TRBV30 and TRBJ2-7, with 10 bases that match TRBD2. Trimming removed 0 bases from V and 5 bases from J; junction bases left unmatched: 7. The CDR3 runs to 15 residues. Germline values: CDR1 GTSNPN, CDR2 SVGIG (reference sequence). CDR3 nucleotides: TGTGCCTGGAGTGTACTAACTAGCGGGACCAACGAGCAGTACTTC. As protein: CAWSVLTSGTNEQYF.

This clonotype was detected many times. The chain joins TRBV5-1 to TRBJ2-1; D is uncertain. The germline V gene has CDR1 SGHRS and CDR2 YFSETQ. The V gene lost 0 bases and the J gene lost 0 bases, with 7 bases spanning the gap. This CDR3 region has 15 residues. CDR3 nucleotide sequence: TGCGCCAGCAGCTTGGACTTTAGCTCCTACAATGAGCAGTTCTTC. Protein product: CASSLDFSSYNEQFF.

This chain connects TRBV6-2 or TRBV6-3 to TRBJ2-5; the match to TRBD2 covers 13 bases. Trimming cost V 2 bases and J 3 bases; bases outside gene matches: 12. The CDR3 is 19 amino acids. Germline V gene sequence: CDR1 MNHEY, CDR2 SVGEGT. This CDR3 reads CASSYEGLAGEPTKETQYF. CDR3 sequence (DNA): TGTGCCAGCAGTTACGAAGGACTAGCGGGAGAGCCCACCAAAGAGACCCAGTACTTC.

The table lists this clonotype with many counts. The chain uses TRBV29-1 and TRBJ2-4, with D hard to call. Germline CDR1 reads SQVTM; CDR2 reads ANQGSEA. The V gene lost 8 bases and the J gene lost 6 bases, with 11 bases spanning the gap. This CDR3 is built from 11 residues. The CDR3 DNA follows: TGCAGCTCCTACCTCGGAAACATTCAGTACTTC. Translation: CSSYLGNIQYF.

This clonotype was seen at least ten times. This chain uses TRBV29-1 with TRBJ1-2; 8 nucleotides match TRBD1. The CDR3 contains 13 residues. Trimming took 6 bases from V and 1 from J; bases not matched to a gene: 4. The germline V gene encodes CDR1 SQVTM and CDR2 ANQGSEA. Written as DNA, the CDR3 is TGCAGCGTCCAGACAGGGGTTAACTATGGCTACACCTTC. Translating gives CSVQTGVNYGYTF.

A few counts support this clonotype. The chain joins TRBV2 to TRBJ2-7; 9 bases are a match to TRBD1. V was clipped by 6 bases and J by 3 bases; unmatched bases: 3. The CDR3 is 13 residues long. Per germline, CDR1 SNHLY and CDR2 FYNNEI. The CDR3 protein is CASRTGGGYEQYF. CDR3 DNA sequence: TGTGCCAGCAGGACAGGGGGGGGCTACGAGCAGTACTTC.

This clonotype was recorded many times. The chain joins TRBV6-1 to TRBJ2-1; the match to TRBD2 covers 12 bases. The V gene end was trimmed by 5 bases and the J gene end by 6 bases; junction bases not matched to a gene: 8. Germline V gives CDR1 MNHNS, CDR2 SASEGT. This CDR3 has 16 residues. CDR3 sequence: CASSKQLAGGPNEQFF. CDR3 coding DNA: TGTGCCAGCAGTAAGCAACTAGCGGGAGGCCCCAATGAGCAGTTCTTC.

J is TRBJ2-7 and V is TRBV7-6; D uncertain. CDR1 is SGHVS, CDR2 FNYEAQ, per germline. Trimming shortened V by 5 bases and J by 0 bases, and 8 bases separated the two germline ends. The CDR3 extends over 13 amino acids. The CDR3 region is CASSPLSSYEQYF. The CDR3 nucleotides are TGTGCCAGCAGCCCGTTGAGCTCCTACGAGCAGTACTTC. Full variable domain (outside the CDR3, taken from reference TRBV7-6 and TRBJ2-7): GAGVSQSPRYKVTKRGQDVALRCDPISGHVSLYWYRQALGQGPEFLTYFNYEAQQDKSGLPNDRFSAERPEGSISTLTIQRTEQRDSAMYRCASSPLSSYEQYFGPGTRLTVT.

This clonotype was seen ten or more times. J is TRBJ2-3 and V is TRBV4-3; D tentatively reads TRBD1 or TRBD2 (5 bases each). Per germline, CDR1 LGHNA and CDR2 YSLEER. This CDR3 contains 15 residues. Trimming took 1 base from V and 6 from J, leaving 14 bases between them. The CDR3 region has the DNA TGCGCCAGCAGCCAAGTTCCACAGGAGGTTGATACGCAGTATTTT. Residues: CASSQVPQEVDTQYF.

This clonotype was seen at least ten times. One end of the junction is discordant with germline, which a read error may explain. This rearrangement joins TRBV7-7 to TRBJ2-7, with D possibly being TRBD1 or TRBD2 (5 bases each). The CDR3 is 14 residues long. The germline V gene has CDR1 SSHAT and CDR2 FNYEAQ (reference sequence). CDR3 nucleotide sequence: TGTGCTAGCAGCTTCAGGGTCGGGGAAGCCGAGCAGTACTTC. This encodes CASSFRVGEAEQYF.

This clonotype was detected ten times or more. This rearrangement joins TRBV20-1 to TRBJ1-1, with 8 nucleotides matching TRBD1. CDR1 is DFQATT, CDR2 SNEGSKA, per germline (reference sequence). CDR3 length: 13 amino acids. With V trimmed by 0 bases and J by 10 bases, 7 bases remained unmatched. CDR3 nucleotide sequence: TGCAGTGCTAGAGACACAGGGGGAGGACGAGCTTTCTTT. Translating gives CSARDTGGGRAFF.

This clonotype was counted ten times or more. V usage is TRBV20-1 and J usage is TRBJ2-3; 10 nucleotides agree with TRBD2. The germline V gene encodes CDR1 DFQATT and CDR2 SNEGSKA (reference sequence). Trimming cost V 0 bases and J 4 bases; bases outside gene matches: 7. The CDR3 extends over 16 amino acids. CDR3 bases: TGCAGTGCTAGAGATGTAGAGCGGGAGGGCCCAGATACGCAGTATTTT. As protein: CSARDVEREGPDTQYF.

This chain connects TRBV20-1 to TRBJ1-1; 8 nucleotides line up with TRBD1. CDR3 length: 15 amino acids. Germline V gene data show CDR1 as DFQATT and CDR2 as SNEGSKA (reference sequence). Trimming at V came to 0 bases and at J to 4 bases, leaving 7 bases not matched to a gene. This CDR3 is CSAREPGQVFTEAFF. In DNA, the CDR3 is TGCAGTGCTAGAGAGCCGGGACAGGTTTTCACTGAAGCTTTCTTT.